A single sample is the source of the 30 T cell receptor beta chains below, sequenced in a study of post-analysis software for immune sequencing data. General study points: Higher frequency in patients than in controls was seen for roughly 5 TRBV segments, with TRBV5-6, TRBV5-1 and TRBV20-1 among them.

Their cognate antigens are unknown. Unique-molecular-identifier-tagged TCR beta cDNA libraries were used. MiXCR, applied by TCRdb to the PCR reads, yields one record per CDR3 protein. This table has hundreds of thousands of distinct CDR3 sequences, 44% appearing once. Material: blood. These receptors were obtained from a girl aged 10-17 years with multiple sclerosis.

The V gene is TRBV12-3 or TRBV12-4, the J gene TRBJ2-5; 7 positions match TRBD1. V lost 3 bases to trimming and J lost 11 bases; unmatched junction nucleotides: 6. This CDR3 contains 12 residues. The CDR3 reads CASSFQGVEQYF. The CDR3 nucleotides read TGTGCCAGCAGTTTTCAGGGGGTTGAGCAGTACTTC.

A note on this clonotype: The junction differs from germline at one of its ends, possibly a read error. V usage is TRBV5-1 and J usage is TRBJ2-5; D gene uncertain. Germline V gene lookup returns CDR1 SGHRS and CDR2 YFSETQ. This CDR3 contains 12 residues. As DNA, the CDR3 is TGTGCCAGCAGCTTACCGGAAGAGACCCAGTACTTC. It codes for CASSLPEETQYF. The variable domain in full, with the rest retrieved from reference TRBV5-1 and TRBJ2-5, is KAGVTQTPRYLIKTRGQQVTLSCSPISGHRSVSWYQQTPGQGLQFLFEYFSETQRNKGNFPGRFSGRQFSNSRSEMNVSTLELGDSALYLCASSLPEETQYFGPGTRLLVL.

The chain couples TRBV7-9 to TRBJ2-1, with 7 bases fitting TRBD1. V was clipped by 5 bases and J by 12 bases; unmatched bases: 7. The CDR3 loop spans 12 amino acids. Germline V lookup: CDR1 SEHNR, CDR2 FQNEAQ (reference sequence). CDR3 in amino acids: CASSPTGIGQFF. The CDR3 bases are TGTGCCAGCAGCCCGACAGGGATTGGGCAGTTCTTC.

In DNA form, the CDR3 reads TGTGCCAGCAGCCCAACGAGCGGGGGGCTTACCTACGAGCAGTACTTC. Residues: CASSPTSGGLTYEQYF. This chain joins TRBV9 and TRBJ2-7; TRBD2 aligns across 9 bases. J lost 2 bases, V lost 4 bases, and 10 bases had no gene match. CDR3 size: 16 residues. Germline CDR1 and CDR2: SGDLS and YYNGEE.

This clonotype was seen more than once but under ten times. This chain uses TRBV7-9 with TRBJ2-1, with 9 positions matching TRBD2. V gave up 1 base and J gave up 7 bases; unmatched junction bases: 14. This CDR3 region has 18 residues. CDR1 is SEHNR, CDR2 FQNEAQ, per germline (reference sequence). The CDR3 region has the DNA TGTGCCAGCAGCTTAGGGGCTAGCGGGATAGGAGGGTTGAATGAGCAGTTCTTC. It encodes CASSLGASGIGGLNEQFF. The complete variable domain, with remaining parts taken from reference TRBV7-9 and TRBJ2-1, reads DTGVSQNPRHKITKRGQNVTFRCDPISEHNRLYWYRQTLGQGPEFLTYFQNEAQLEKSRLLSDRFSAERPKGSFSTLEIQRTEQGDSAMYLCASSLGASGIGGLNEQFFGPGTRLTVL.

The chain uses TRBV20-1 and TRBJ2-1, with 8 bases matching TRBD2. The CDR3 consists of 13 residues. Germline values: CDR1 DFQATT, CDR2 SNEGSKA (reference sequence). V dropped 3 bases and J dropped 5; count of bases not matched to a gene: 3. The CDR3 here is CSASGRENNEQFF. The CDR3, as DNA: TGCAGTGCTAGCGGGAGGGAGAACAATGAGCAGTTCTTC.

The J gene is TRBJ2-1, the V gene TRBV20-1, with 11 bases fitting TRBD1. The CDR3 contains 15 residues. CDR1 is DFQATT and CDR2 is SNEGSKA in the germline V gene (reference sequence). The trim removed 2 bases at V and 4 bases at J, leaving 4 bases unmatched. The CDR3 DNA follows: TGCAGTGCTAGACCGGGACAGGGGGATTACAATGAGCAGTTCTTC. Encoded protein: CSARPGQGDYNEQFF.

This chain connects TRBV24-1 to TRBJ1-6, with a tentative D call TRBD1 (5 bases). Trimming left V 4 bases short and J 7 bases short, with 7 bases between. This CDR3 comprises 13 residues. Germline CDR1 reads KGHDR; CDR2 reads SFDVKD. CDR3 protein: CATSEGVNSPLHF. The CDR3, as DNA: TGTGCCACCAGTGAAGGGGTCAATTCACCCCTCCACTTT.

The rearrangement links TRBV29-1 to TRBJ2-1; perhaps TRBD2 as D (7 bases). V lost 7 bases and J 7 bases, leaving 17 bases between the germline ends. This CDR3 has 13 residues. CDR1 is SQVTM, CDR2 ANQGSEA, per germline. CDR3 in amino acids: CSEGGGFGNEQFF. CDR3 nucleotide sequence: TGCAGCGAGGGGGGGGGCTTTGGGAATGAGCAGTTCTTC.

The V call is TRBV5-5, the J call TRBJ2-5, with 7 nucleotides matching TRBD2. Germline lookup yields CDR1 SGHKS and CDR2 YYEKEE (reference sequence). The CDR3 has 16 residues. J was trimmed by 2 bases and V by 0 bases; bases with no gene match: 7. CDR3 nucleotide sequence: TGTGCCAGCAGCTTGGACGGAGCGGGGAGTCAAGAGACCCAGTACTTC. This codes for CASSLDGAGSQETQYF. The full variable domain, completed using reference TRBV5-5 and TRBJ2-5, is DAGVTQSPTHLIKTRGQQVTLRCSPISGHKSVSWYQQVLGQGPQFIFQYYEKEERGRGNFPDRFSARQFPNYSSELNVNALLLGDSALYLCASSLDGAGSQETQYFGPGTRLLVL.

This clonotype has just a few counts. V usage is TRBV12-3 or TRBV12-4 and J usage is TRBJ2-7, with D perhaps being TRBD1 or TRBD2 (5 bases each). V dropped 5 bases and J dropped 0 bases, with 14 bases sitting between them. This CDR3 spans 15 amino acids. CDR3 DNA: TGTGCCAGCAGTCCCGGGGCAGGAAGCTCCTACGAGCAGTACTTC. It translates to CASSPGAGSSYEQYF.

The chain joins TRBV9 to TRBJ2-7, with TRBD1 matching 8 bases. Germline CDR1 reads SGDLS; CDR2 reads YYNGEE. The CDR3 loop spans 13 amino acids. Trimming at V came to 3 bases and at J to 6 bases, leaving 5 bases not matched to a gene. The CDR3 sequence: CASSARTGPEQYF. In DNA, the CDR3 is TGTGCCAGCAGCGCAAGGACAGGGCCCGAGCAGTACTTC.

This clonotype has only a few counts. The chain carries TRBV18 and TRBJ1-2; D is uncertain. The CDR3 runs 13 residues. Germline V lookup: CDR1 KGHSH, CDR2 LQKENI. Trimming removed 4 bases from V and 2 bases from J, with 8 bases in between. CDR3 sequence (DNA): TGTGCCAGCTCACTAGGCCTGAACTATGGCTACACCTTC. As protein: CASSLGLNYGYTF.

The V and J genes are TRBV20-1 and TRBJ2-1, with 7 bases that match TRBD1. Looked up from germline, CDR1 is DFQATT and CDR2 is SNEGSKA (reference sequence). CDR3 length: 12 amino acids. Losses at the gene ends were 5 bases for V and 12 bases for J; bases not matched to a gene: 10. The CDR3 DNA follows: TGCAGTGCTGAAAACAGGGGACACGCGCAGTTCTTC. This encodes CSAENRGHAQFF.

This sequence joins TRBV19 and TRBJ1-1, with 7 nucleotides matching TRBD1. This CDR3 is built from 15 residues. CDR1 LNHDA and CDR2 SQIVND come from the germline V gene (reference sequence). V dropped 3 bases and J dropped 3; count of bases not matched to a gene: 7. CDR3 region: CASSIQGVMDTEAFF. The CDR3 nucleotides are TGTGCCAGTAGTATCCAGGGGGTGATGGACACTGAAGCTTTCTTT.

V gene TRBV20-1 combines with J gene TRBJ2-1; TRBD2 is a possible D gene (6 bases). The CDR3 covers 15 residues. The germline V and J ends were trimmed by 0 bases and 5 bases, with 14 bases remaining between them. Germline V lookup: CDR1 DFQATT, CDR2 SNEGSKA (reference sequence). This chain's CDR3 is CSARDPQRANNEQFF. CDR3 nucleotide sequence: TGCAGTGCTAGAGATCCCCAGCGGGCAAACAATGAGCAGTTCTTC.

Many counts were recorded for this clonotype. This rearrangement joins TRBV10-3 to TRBJ2-1; D is possibly TRBD1 (5 bases). Per germline, CDR1 ENHRY and CDR2 SYGVKD. This CDR3 spans 14 amino acids. Trimming took 8 bases from V and 0 from J, leaving 11 bases between them. The CDR3 coding sequence is TGTGCCATCTCAGGGTCGAGCTCCTACAATGAGCAGTTCTTC. Translation gives CAISGSSSYNEQFF.

The CDR3 sequence: CASSSQGIGYEQYF. For the CDR3, the DNA is TGTGCCAGCAGCTCACAGGGTATCGGCTACGAGCAGTACTTC. The rearrangement joins TRBV7-9 to TRBJ2-7; D is possibly TRBD1 (6 bases). This CDR3 has 14 amino acids. The germline V gene has CDR1 SEHNR and CDR2 FQNEAQ (reference sequence). The V gene lost 4 bases and the J gene lost 3 bases, with 13 bases spanning the gap.

This chain links TRBV12-3 or TRBV12-4 with TRBJ1-2; D is unclear. V was cut by 2 bases and J by 8 bases, with 6 bases left in between. This CDR3 region has 11 residues. The CDR3 region is CASSLSVGYTF. DNA of the CDR3: TGTGCCAGCAGTTTATCGGTCGGCTACACCTTC.

Points on this clonotype: The germline gene is not matched at one end of the junction; a read error may be the cause. This chain uses TRBV6-2 or TRBV6-3 with TRBJ2-5; 11 bases map to TRBD2. The CDR3 totals 18 residues. CDR1 is MNHEY and CDR2 is SVGEGT in the germline V gene. CDR3 coding DNA: TGTGCCAGCAGTTACTCGTGGCTAGCGGGGGGCCGTGGAGAGACACAGTACTTC. This codes for CASSYSWLAGGRGETQYF.

This clonotype came up a few times. The chain uses TRBV4-1 and TRBJ1-1; D ambiguous. Germline V gene lookup returns CDR1 MGHRA and CDR2 YSYEKL. This CDR3 has 12 amino acids. Trimming shortened V by 4 bases and J by 6 bases, and 9 bases separated the two germline ends. The CDR3 is CASSPHGSEAFF. The CDR3 DNA is TGCGCCAGCAGCCCCCACGGGTCTGAAGCTTTCTTT.

The chain recombines TRBV12-3 or TRBV12-4 with TRBJ2-1; D remains unclear. The CDR3 spans 12 residues. Trimming stripped 5 bases from V and 9 bases from J, with 11 bases between. The CDR3 DNA reads as TGTGCCAGCAGTAGAGTTCGGGCTGAGCAGTTCTTC. This gives the protein CASSRVRAEQFF.

The rearrangement joins TRBV11-2 to TRBJ2-1, with TRBD2 identical over 12 bases. This CDR3 contains 18 residues. J lost 4 bases, V lost 3 bases, and 10 bases had no gene match. In germline, CDR1 is SGHAT, CDR2 FQNNGV. Here the CDR3 reads CASSFGLAGLLKYNEQFF. CDR3 bases: TGTGCCAGCAGCTTCGGACTAGCGGGACTATTGAAGTACAATGAGCAGTTCTTC.

Of note for this clonotype: Since a much larger clone is just one base distant, this may be a read error. CDR3 DNA sequence: TGTGCCAGCAGGGACGGGGGGGCCTACAATGAGCAGTTCTTC. It specifies CASRDGGAYNEQFF. The chain couples TRBV6-4 to TRBJ2-1; 8 bases align to TRBD2. Trimming took 6 bases from V and 2 from J; bases not matched to a gene: 3. Germline values: CDR1 MRHNA, CDR2 SNTAGT. The CDR3 spans 14 residues.

This clonotype appeared a few times. This chain uses TRBV6-1 with TRBJ2-7; 8 bases are a match to TRBD2. Germline values: CDR1 MNHNS, CDR2 SASEGT. The length of the CDR3 is 13 residues. The V gene end was trimmed by 7 bases and the J gene end by 0 bases; junction bases not matched to a gene: 2. CDR3 DNA sequence: TGTGCCAGCACTAGCGGGTCCTCCTACGAGCAGTACTTC. Its protein product is CASTSGSSYEQYF.

This sequence joins TRBV11-3 and TRBJ2-1; D might be TRBD2 (6 bases). Trimming removed 4 bases at V and 7 bases at J, with 17 bases between. This CDR3 is 15 amino acids long. In germline, CDR1 is SGHNT, CDR2 YENEEA. The CDR3, as DNA: TGTGCCAGCAGCTCCGGGGACTCCCGCTTGAATGAGCAGTTCTTC. It yields the protein CASSSGDSRLNEQFF.

This clonotype is a singleton in its sample. CDR3 coding DNA: TGTGCCAGCAGTGAACTTGACAGGGCAACCTATGGCTACACCTTC. This codes for CASSELDRATYGYTF. The rearrangement uses TRBV28 and TRBJ1-2; 7 nucleotides align to TRBD1. CDR3 size: 15 residues. Germline CDR1 is MDHEN and CDR2 is SYDVKM. V was pared by 5 bases and J by 4 bases, with 10 bases of the junction left unmatched.

This clonotype has just a few counts. DNA of the CDR3: TGTGCCAGCAGTATGGGACAGGGGGGGAACGAGCAGTACTTC. It is translated as CASSMGQGGNEQYF. V gene TRBV12-3 or TRBV12-4 combines with J gene TRBJ2-7; 11 bases are shared with TRBD1. The CDR3 extends over 14 amino acids. Trimming at V came to 5 bases and at J to 5 bases, leaving 5 bases not matched to a gene.

This CDR3 is CAISELGGLSSYEQYF. Here the CDR3 DNA reads TGTGCCATCAGTGAGCTGGGGGGGCTTAGCTCCTACGAGCAGTACTTC. The chain carries TRBV10-3 and TRBJ2-7; tentatively, D is TRBD2 (7 bases). Germline-derived CDR1 and CDR2 are ENHRY and SYGVKD. This CDR3 has 16 residues. The V gene lost 2 bases and the J gene lost 0 bases, with 14 bases spanning the gap.

The chain employs TRBV5-1 and TRBJ2-1; 9 bases agree with TRBD2. Germline CDR1 and CDR2: SGHRS and YFSETQ. The length of the CDR3 is 17 residues. V lost 2 bases, J lost 3 bases, and 9 bases stayed unmatched. CDR3 protein: CASSLALAGMSYNEQFF. CDR3 in DNA: TGCGCCAGCAGCTTAGCGCTAGCGGGGATGAGCTACAATGAGCAGTTCTTC.